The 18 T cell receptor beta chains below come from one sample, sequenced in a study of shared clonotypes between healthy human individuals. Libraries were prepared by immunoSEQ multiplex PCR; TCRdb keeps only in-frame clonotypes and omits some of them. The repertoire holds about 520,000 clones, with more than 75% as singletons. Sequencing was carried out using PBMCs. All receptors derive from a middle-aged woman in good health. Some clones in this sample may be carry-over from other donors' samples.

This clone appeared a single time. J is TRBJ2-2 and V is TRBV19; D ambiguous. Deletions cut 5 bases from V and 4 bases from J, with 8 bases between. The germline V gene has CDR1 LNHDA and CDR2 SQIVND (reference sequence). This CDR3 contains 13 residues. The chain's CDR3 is CASSHLSTGELFF. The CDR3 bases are TGTGCCAGTAGTCATTTATCCACCGGGGAGCTGTTTTTT.

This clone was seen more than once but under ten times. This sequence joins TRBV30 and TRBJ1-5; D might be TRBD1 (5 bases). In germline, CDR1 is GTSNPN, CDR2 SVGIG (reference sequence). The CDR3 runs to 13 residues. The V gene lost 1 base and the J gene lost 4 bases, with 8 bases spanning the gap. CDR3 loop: CAWSGGENQPQHF. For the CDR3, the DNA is TGTGCCTGGAGTGGGGGGGAAAATCAGCCCCAGCATTTT.

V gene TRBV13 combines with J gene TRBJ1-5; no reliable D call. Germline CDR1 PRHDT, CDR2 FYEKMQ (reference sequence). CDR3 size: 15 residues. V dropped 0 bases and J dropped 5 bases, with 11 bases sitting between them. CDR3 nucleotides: TGTGCCAGCAGCTTAGGGGGGTTCGGGGATCAGCCCCAGCATTTT. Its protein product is CASSLGGFGDQPQHF.

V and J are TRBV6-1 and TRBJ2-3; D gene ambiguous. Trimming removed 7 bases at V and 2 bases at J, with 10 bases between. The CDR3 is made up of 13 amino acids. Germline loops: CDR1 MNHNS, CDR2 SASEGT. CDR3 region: CASIPTSTDTQYF. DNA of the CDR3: TGTGCCAGCATTCCTACATCCACAGATACGCAGTATTTT.

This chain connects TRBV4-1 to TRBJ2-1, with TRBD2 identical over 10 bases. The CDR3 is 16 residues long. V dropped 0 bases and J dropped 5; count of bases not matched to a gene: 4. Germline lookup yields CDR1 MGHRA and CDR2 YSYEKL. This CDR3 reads CASSQEWTSGNNEQFF. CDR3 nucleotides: TGCGCCAGCAGCCAAGAGTGGACTAGCGGTAACAATGAGCAGTTCTTC.

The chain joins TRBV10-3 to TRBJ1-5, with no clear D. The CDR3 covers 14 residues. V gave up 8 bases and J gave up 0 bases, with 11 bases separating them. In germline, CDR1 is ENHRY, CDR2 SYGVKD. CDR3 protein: CAISGEISNQPQHF. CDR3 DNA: TGTGCCATCTCCGGGGAAATTAGCAATCAGCCCCAGCATTTT.

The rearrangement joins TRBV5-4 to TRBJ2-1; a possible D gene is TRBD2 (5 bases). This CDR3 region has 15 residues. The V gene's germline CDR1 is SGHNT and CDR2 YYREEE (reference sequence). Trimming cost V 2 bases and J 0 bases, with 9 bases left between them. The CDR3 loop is CASSFTTNSYNEQFF. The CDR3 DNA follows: TGTGCCAGCAGCTTCACGACTAACTCCTACAATGAGCAGTTCTTC.

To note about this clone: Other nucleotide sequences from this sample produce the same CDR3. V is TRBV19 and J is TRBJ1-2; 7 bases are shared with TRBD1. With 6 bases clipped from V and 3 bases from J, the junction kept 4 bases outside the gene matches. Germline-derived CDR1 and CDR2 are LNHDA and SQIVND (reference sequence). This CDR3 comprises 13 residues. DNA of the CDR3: TGTGCCAGTAGCGAAACAGGGGACTATGGCTACACCTTC. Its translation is CASSETGDYGYTF.

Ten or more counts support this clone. The CDR3 sequence is CSATKQGRRFGAFF. CDR3 coding DNA: TGCAGCGCTACCAAGCAGGGCAGGCGCTTCGGGGCTTTCTTT. This chain uses TRBV29-1 with TRBJ1-1, with D tentatively TRBD1 (5 bases). V was trimmed by 7 bases and J by 11 bases, leaving 26 bases between them. CDR1 and CDR2 from the germline V gene are SQVTM and ANQGSEA. CDR3 size: 14 residues.

DNA of the CDR3: TGTGCCAGCAGCATCAGGACAGGGGGCAACGGGGAGCTGTTTTTT. Translation: CASSIRTGGNGELFF. The genes are TRBV14 and TRBJ2-2, with TRBD1 identical over 11 bases. The germline V gene encodes CDR1 SGHDN and CDR2 FVKESK. The CDR3 covers 15 residues. V trimming: 5 bases; J trimming: 7 bases; junction bases outside the gene matches: 6. Together with reference TRBV14 and TRBJ2-2, the CDR3 gives the full variable domain: EAGVTQFPSHSVIEKGQTVTLRCDPISGHDNLYWYRRVMGKEIKFLLHFVKESKQDESGMPNNRFLAERTGGTYSTLKVQPAELEDSGVYFCASSIRTGGNGELFFGEGSRLTVL.

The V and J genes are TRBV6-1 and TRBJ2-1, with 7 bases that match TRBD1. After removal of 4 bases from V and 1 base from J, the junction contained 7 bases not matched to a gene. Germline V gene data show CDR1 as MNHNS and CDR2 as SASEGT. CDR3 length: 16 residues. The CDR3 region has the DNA TGTGCCAGCAGTGGACGACAGGGTAGATCCTACAATGAGCAGTTCTTC. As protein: CASSGRQGRSYNEQFF.

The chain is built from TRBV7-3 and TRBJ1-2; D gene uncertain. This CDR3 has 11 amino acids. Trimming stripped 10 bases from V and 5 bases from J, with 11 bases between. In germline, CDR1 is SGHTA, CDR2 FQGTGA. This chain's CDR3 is CAIPLRYGYTF. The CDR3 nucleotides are TGTGCCATTCCCCTGCGTTATGGCTACACCTTC.

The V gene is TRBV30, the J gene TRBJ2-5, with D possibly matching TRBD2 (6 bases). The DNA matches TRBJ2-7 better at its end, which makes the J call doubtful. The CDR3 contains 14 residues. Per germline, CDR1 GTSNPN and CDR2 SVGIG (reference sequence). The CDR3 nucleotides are TGTGCCGGGACTTCGGGACGACGGAGGGACGAGCAGTACTTC. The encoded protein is CAGTSGRRRDEQYF.

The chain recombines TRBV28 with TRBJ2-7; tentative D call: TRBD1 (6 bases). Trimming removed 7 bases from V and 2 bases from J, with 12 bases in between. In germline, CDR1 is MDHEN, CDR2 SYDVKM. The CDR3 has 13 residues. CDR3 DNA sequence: TGTGCCAGCACCTATTGGGACACCTACGAGCAGTACTTC. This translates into CASTYWDTYEQYF.

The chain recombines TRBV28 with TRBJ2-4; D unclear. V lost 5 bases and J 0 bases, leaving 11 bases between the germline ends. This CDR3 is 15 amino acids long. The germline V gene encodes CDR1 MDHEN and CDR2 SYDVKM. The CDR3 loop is CASSPPRPAKNIQYF. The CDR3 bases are TGTGCCAGCAGTCCCCCCCGTCCAGCCAAAAACATTCAGTACTTC.

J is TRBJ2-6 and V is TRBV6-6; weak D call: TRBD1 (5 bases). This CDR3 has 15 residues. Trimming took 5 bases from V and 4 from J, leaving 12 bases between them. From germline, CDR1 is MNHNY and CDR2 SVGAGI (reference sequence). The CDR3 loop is CASSRAGPGANVLTF. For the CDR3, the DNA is TGTGCCAGCAGTAGGGCAGGGCCCGGGGCCAACGTCCTGACTTTC.

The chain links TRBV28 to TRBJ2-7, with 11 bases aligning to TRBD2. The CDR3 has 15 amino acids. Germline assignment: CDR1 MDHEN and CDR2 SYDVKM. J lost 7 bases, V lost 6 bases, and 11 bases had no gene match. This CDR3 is CASSPTLAGGREQYF. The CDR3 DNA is TGTGCCAGCAGCCCAACCCTAGCGGGAGGAAGGGAGCAGTACTTC.

The CDR3 DNA is TGTGCCAGCAGCTCTAGAGGGACCGGCTACGAGCAGTACTTC. Amino acid sequence: CASSSRGTGYEQYF. This rearrangement joins TRBV7-6 to TRBJ2-7; perhaps D is TRBD1 or TRBD2 (5 bases each). The ends were cut back, 4 bases at V and 3 bases at J, with 13 bases in the middle. The germline V gene has CDR1 SGHVS and CDR2 FNYEAQ. This CDR3 is 14 amino acids long.